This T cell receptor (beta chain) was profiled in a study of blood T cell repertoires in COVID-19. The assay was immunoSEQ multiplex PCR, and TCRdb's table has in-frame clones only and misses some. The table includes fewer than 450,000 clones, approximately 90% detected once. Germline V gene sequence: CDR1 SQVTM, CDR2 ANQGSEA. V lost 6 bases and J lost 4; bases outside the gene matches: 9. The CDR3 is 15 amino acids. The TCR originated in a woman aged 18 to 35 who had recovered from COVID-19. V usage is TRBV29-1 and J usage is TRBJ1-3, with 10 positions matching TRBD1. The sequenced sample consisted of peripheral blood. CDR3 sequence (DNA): TGCAGCGTGGCCTCTGGACAGGGGGGCGGAAACACCATATATTTT. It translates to CSVASGQGGGNTIYF.